Described below is a single T cell receptor beta chain sequence and its context. Its antigen is unidentified. In the same sample, other DNA sequences code for this CDR3. This entry comes from a study of shared clonotypes between healthy human individuals. Study observations and caveats: Some naive CD4 clonotypes, 4.5% to 5.5%, turned up in common across several donors.

Terminally differentiated effector memory CD45RA+ cells were excluded by CCR7 positive selection of CD45RO-negative cells. The repertoire was sequenced with immunoSEQ multiplex PCR; TCRdb's copy has only in-frame clones and lacks some. Counted here are about 1.9 million clones, about 93% occurring once; the ten biggest clones make up about 1.7%. The CDR3 covers 12 residues. V was trimmed by 1 base and J by 6 bases, leaving 7 bases between them. Germline CDR1 and CDR2: SEHNR and FQNEAQ (reference sequence). Input material: naive CD8+ T cells from PBMCs. The V call is TRBV7-9, the J call TRBJ2-7, with D possibly being TRBD1 (6 bases). This TCR was sampled from a young man in good health. Some clones in this sample may be carry-over from other donors' samples. CDR3: CASSLGTAEQYF. CDR3 DNA: TGTGCCAGCAGCTTAGGGACAGCCGAGCAGTACTTC. The full variable domain, its missing parts supplied by reference TRBV7-9 and TRBJ2-7, is DTGVSQNPRHKITKRGQNVTFRCDPISEHNRLYWYRQTLGQGPEFLTYFQNEAQLEKSRLLSDRFSAERPKGSFSTLEIQRTEQGDSAMYLCASSLGTAEQYFGPGTRLTVT.